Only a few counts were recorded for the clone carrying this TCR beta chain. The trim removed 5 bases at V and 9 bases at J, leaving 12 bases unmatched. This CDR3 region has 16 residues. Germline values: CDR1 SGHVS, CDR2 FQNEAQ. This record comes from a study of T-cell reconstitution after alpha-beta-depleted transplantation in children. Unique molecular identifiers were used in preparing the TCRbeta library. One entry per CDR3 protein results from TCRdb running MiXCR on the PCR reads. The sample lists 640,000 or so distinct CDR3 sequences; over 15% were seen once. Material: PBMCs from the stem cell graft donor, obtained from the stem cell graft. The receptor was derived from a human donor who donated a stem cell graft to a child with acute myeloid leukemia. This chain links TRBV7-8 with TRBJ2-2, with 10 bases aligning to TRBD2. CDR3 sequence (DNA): TGTGCCAGCAGCCTTACTAGCGGGGCATCCAACCGGGAGCTGTTTTTT. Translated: CASSLTSGASNRELFF. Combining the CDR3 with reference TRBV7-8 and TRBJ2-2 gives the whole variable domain GAGVSQSPRYKVAKRGQDVALRCDPISGHVSLFWYQQALGQGPEFLTYFQNEAQLDKSGLPSDRFFAERPEGSVSTLKIQRTQQEDSAVYLCASSLTSGASNRELFFGEGSRLTVL.